Following are 18 T cell receptor beta chains from one sample sequenced in a study of blood T cell repertoires in COVID-19. TCRdb's copy holds only in-frame clones and misses some; the assay was immunoSEQ multiplex PCR. The top ten clones hold 10% to 15% of a sample with some 150,000 clones, approximately 80% of them seen once. Material for sequencing was peripheral blood. The origin of the receptors is a man aged 55-75 years with active or convalescent COVID-19.

The chain combines TRBV5-6 with TRBJ1-2; TRBD1 might be the D (5 bases). Trimming removed 4 bases at V and 8 bases at J, with 18 bases between. Germline V lookup: CDR1 SGHDT, CDR2 YYEEEE. The CDR3 covers 14 residues. CDR3 DNA sequence: TGTGCCAGCAGCCCGGGGGTCGGGGCCACGGGCTACACCTTC. The encoded protein is CASSPGVGATGYTF.

This clone was picked up a small number of times. The V gene is TRBV6-1, the J gene TRBJ1-1; 7 bases line up with TRBD1. With 3 bases clipped from V and 3 bases from J, the junction kept 4 bases outside the gene matches. The germline V gene has CDR1 MNHNS and CDR2 SASEGT. This CDR3 has 14 residues. The CDR3 loop is CASSDIQGDTEAFF. Here the CDR3 DNA reads TGTGCCAGCAGTGATATTCAGGGGGACACTGAAGCTTTCTTT.

The CDR3 sequence: CASSYSGHLNYGYTF. The CDR3 nucleotides are TGTGCCAGCAGCTACTCGGGACACCTGAACTATGGCTACACCTTC. J is TRBJ1-2 and V is TRBV7-9; D might be TRBD1 (6 bases). CDR3 size: 15 residues. Germline V gene sequence: CDR1 SEHNR, CDR2 FQNEAQ (reference sequence). V was trimmed by 4 bases and J by 2 bases, leaving 14 bases between them.

The V gene is TRBV7-8, the J gene TRBJ2-1, with 8 positions matching TRBD2. The CDR3 runs 14 residues. V lost 5 bases, J lost 10 bases, and 10 bases stayed unmatched. The germline CDR1 and CDR2 sequences are SGHVS and FQNEAQ. CDR3 nucleotide sequence: TGTGCCAGCAGCCCCGGGGGGGAGGGCCTCGAGCAGTTCTTC. Its protein product is CASSPGGEGLEQFF.

The chain couples TRBV27 to TRBJ2-7; D gene uncertain. The CDR3 is 13 residues long. Germline V CDR1 and CDR2: MNHEY, SMNVEV (reference sequence). V shed 7 bases and J shed 0 bases, with 10 bases lying between them. CDR3 in DNA: TGTGCCAGCATTTCCCCTATCTCCTACGAGCAGTACTTC. Translation: CASISPISYEQYF.

This clone was counted between two and nine times. This chain joins TRBV4-3 and TRBJ1-4; D unclear. V lost 0 bases, J lost 5 bases, and 10 bases lay in between. There are 15 residues in the CDR3. CDR1 and CDR2 (germline): LGHNA, YSLEER. The CDR3 region is CASSQEGFGNEKLFF. CDR3 DNA: TGCGCCAGCAGCCAAGAAGGATTCGGGAATGAAAAACTGTTTTTT.

This chain uses TRBV6-2 or TRBV6-3 with TRBJ2-3; D might be TRBD1 (5 bases). Germline CDR1 MNHEY, CDR2 SVGEGT. The CDR3 extends over 14 amino acids. V lost 0 bases, J lost 4 bases, and 8 bases lay in between. The CDR3 here is CASSYSGAPDTQYF. CDR3 coding DNA: TGTGCCAGCAGTTACTCAGGGGCTCCAGATACGCAGTATTTT.

This clone was seen ten or more times. The V and J genes are TRBV12-5 and TRBJ2-7; 8 positions agree with TRBD2. Trimming removed 7 bases from V and 1 base from J; junction bases left unmatched: 9. Germline loops: CDR1 LGHNT, CDR2 FRNRAP. CDR3 length equals 15 residues. The CDR3 DNA sequence: TGTGCTAGTGCCTTGGGGCTAGCGGGTTCCTACGAGCAGTACTTC. Translated: CASALGLAGSYEQYF.

This chain joins TRBV11-2 and TRBJ2-7, with D unclear. Germline loops: CDR1 SGHAT, CDR2 FQNNGV. V shed 5 bases and J shed 0 bases, with 5 bases lying between them. There are 12 residues in the CDR3. CDR3 residues: CASSPSSYEQYF. The DNA of the CDR3 is TGTGCCAGCAGCCCGAGCTCCTACGAGCAGTACTTC.

This clone was counted between two and nine times. The chain links TRBV12-3 or TRBV12-4 to TRBJ1-2; 9 bases line up with TRBD1. This CDR3 has 13 residues. V shed 7 bases, J shed 7 bases, and the junction held 7 bases outside the gene matches. CDR3 sequence (DNA): TGTGCCAGCACCCGGACAGGGGAGGGTGGCTACACCTTC. Residues: CASTRTGEGGYTF.

The V gene is TRBV7-3, the J gene TRBJ2-7; D may be TRBD1 (6 bases). The V end was cut by 0 bases, the J end by 0 bases, with 9 bases between. The CDR3 loop spans 15 amino acids. Germline V gene lookup returns CDR1 SGHTA and CDR2 FQGTGA. CDR3 residues: CASSLTPGASYEQYF. In DNA form, the CDR3 reads TGTGCCAGCAGCTTAACTCCAGGGGCCTCCTACGAGCAGTACTTC.

This clone was observed a handful of times. J is TRBJ1-1 and V is TRBV6-5, with unresolved D. The germline CDR1 and CDR2 sequences are MNHEY and SVGAGI. The CDR3 loop spans 12 amino acids. The V end was cut by 7 bases, the J end by 7 bases, with 13 bases between. CDR3 DNA sequence: TGTGCCAGCATAGGTTCAGCGGTTGAAGCTTTCTTT. Amino acids: CASIGSAVEAFF.

The V gene is TRBV6-1, the J gene TRBJ2-3; TRBD2 agrees at 10 bases. The germline gives CDR1 MNHNS, CDR2 SASEGT. The CDR3 consists of 14 residues. Trimming removed 3 bases from V and 5 bases from J; junction bases left unmatched: 2. CDR3 nucleotide sequence: TGTGCCAGCAGTGAGGGACTAGCGATAGATACGCAGTATTTT. Protein: CASSEGLAIDTQYF.

In nucleotides, the CDR3 is TGTGCCAGCAGGCGGACAGGGGGCTTAGAGGGCTACACCTTC. Residues: CASRRTGGLEGYTF. The gene calls are TRBV28 and TRBJ1-2; TRBD1 matches at 11 bases. V dropped 6 bases and J dropped 8; count of bases not matched to a gene: 8. The germline V gene encodes CDR1 MDHEN and CDR2 SYDVKM. The CDR3 runs to 14 residues.

The chain employs TRBV5-1 and TRBJ1-4; D is undetermined. The CDR3 loop spans 13 amino acids. From germline, CDR1 is SGHRS and CDR2 YFSETQ. The V gene lost 5 bases and the J gene lost 12 bases, with 17 bases spanning the gap. The CDR3: CASSNGVREELFF. In DNA form, the CDR3 reads TGCGCCAGCAGTAACGGGGTCCGGGAGGAACTGTTTTTT. Full variable domain (remainder filled in from reference TRBV5-1 and TRBJ1-4): KAGVTQTPRYLIKTRGQQVTLSCSPISGHRSVSWYQQTPGQGLQFLFEYFSETQRNKGNFPGRFSGRQFSNSRSEMNVSTLELGDSALYLCASSNGVREELFFGSGTQLSVL.

V is TRBV19 and J is TRBJ2-7; D perhaps matches TRBD1 (5 bases). V was shortened by 5 bases and J by 2 bases, with 10 bases between the two germline ends. CDR1 and CDR2 from the germline V gene are LNHDA and SQIVND (reference sequence). The CDR3 extends over 13 amino acids. The CDR3 protein is CASSPTVTYEQYF. CDR3 nucleotide sequence: TGTGCCAGTAGTCCGACAGTTACCTACGAGCAGTACTTC.

V usage is TRBV11-2 and J usage is TRBJ1-2, with D uncertain. Germline V gene lookup returns CDR1 SGHAT and CDR2 FQNNGV. V was trimmed by 3 bases and J by 2 bases, leaving 13 bases between them. The CDR3 spans 15 residues. This CDR3 is CASSFRGLPNYGYTF. The CDR3 DNA reads TGTGCCAGCAGCTTTCGTGGGCTTCCCAACTATGGCTACACCTTC. Together with reference TRBV11-2 and TRBJ1-2, the CDR3 gives the full variable domain: EAGVAQSPRYKIIEKRQSVAFWCNPISGHATLYWYQQILGQGPKLLIQFQNNGVVDDSQLPKDRFSAERLKGVDSTLKIQPAKLEDSAVYLCASSFRGLPNYGYTFGSGTRLTVV.

The V and J genes are TRBV4-3 and TRBJ1-4; a possible D gene is TRBD1 (5 bases). CDR3 length: 13 residues. Germline V CDR1 and CDR2: LGHNA, YSLEER. V was shortened by 0 bases and J by 13 bases, with 12 bases between the two germline ends. The CDR3 spells CASSQDRRQGLFF. The DNA for the CDR3 is TGCGCCAGCAGCCAAGATAGGCGGCAGGGACTGTTTTTT.